Presented here are 31 T cell receptor beta chains from one specimen sequenced in a study of blood T cell repertoires in COVID-19. Sequencing used immunoSEQ multiplex PCR; TCRdb keeps in-frame clones, though not all of them. The sample has around 210,000 clones, 65% to 90% seen once; the top ten hold approximately 5.1%. The sample consisted of peripheral blood. All receptors derive from a man aged 45-65 years with COVID-19, enrolled during active disease.

CDR3 DNA sequence: TGTGCCAGCAGCCAAGATCTCAATAGCGGGGGGGTCGGGGAGCTGTTTTTT. It translates to CASSQDLNSGGVGELFF. This rearrangement joins TRBV4-2 to TRBJ2-2, with 11 bases identical to TRBD2. The CDR3 runs 17 residues. The germline V gene encodes CDR1 LGHNA and CDR2 YNFKEQ. Trimming took 0 bases from V and 7 from J; bases not matched to a gene: 7.

CDR3 in DNA: TGTGCCAGCAGTGAACTAGGTCATCAGCCCCAGCATTTT. Translation: CASSELGHQPQHF. The V gene is TRBV6-1, the J gene TRBJ1-5; no firm D call. Germline CDR1 reads MNHNS; CDR2 reads SASEGT. Trimming took off 2 bases at V and 5 bases at J, with 7 bases between the two ends. The CDR3 is 13 amino acids.

The chain employs TRBV6-1 and TRBJ2-3, with D maybe TRBD2 (6 bases). Per the germline V gene, CDR1 is MNHNS and CDR2 is SASEGT. This CDR3 comprises 15 residues. Between the trimmed V and J ends, which lost 2 bases and 4 bases, there was a span of 13 bases. The CDR3 nucleotides are TGTGCCAGCAGTGAACGGTGGGTAGCGGCAGATACGCAGTATTTT. Protein product: CASSERWVAADTQYF.

The chain carries TRBV5-4 and TRBJ1-5, with 8 bases lining up with TRBD1. The CDR3 is made up of 15 amino acids. The V gene's germline CDR1 is SGHNT and CDR2 YYREEE (reference sequence). V was pared by 0 bases and J by 9 bases, with 8 bases of the junction left unmatched. The CDR3 loop reads CASSLAGTGPLPQHF. CDR3 in DNA: TGTGCCAGCAGCTTGGCCGGGACAGGACCCTTGCCCCAGCATTTT.

This clone has only one observation. The chain recombines TRBV18 with TRBJ1-3; D is unclear. The CDR3 extends over 15 amino acids. V lost 2 bases, J lost 0 bases, and 8 bases lay in between. Germline V gene data show CDR1 as KGHSH and CDR2 as LQKENI. CDR3 sequence (DNA): TGTGCCAGCTCACCAGGGCTGGGCTCTGGAAACACCATATATTTT. This encodes CASSPGLGSGNTIYF.

V and J are TRBV15 and TRBJ1-4; 9 nucleotides agree with TRBD1. Per the germline V gene, CDR1 is LNHNV and CDR2 is YYDKDF (reference sequence). The CDR3 consists of 17 residues. V was pared by 5 bases and J by 0 bases, with 7 bases of the junction left unmatched. The CDR3 region has the DNA TGTGCCACCAGCGGGGACAGGGCGCTATCAACTAATGAAAAACTGTTTTTT. It encodes CATSGDRALSTNEKLFF.

This clone was recorded only once. This sequence joins TRBV5-1 and TRBJ2-3, with 13 nucleotides matching TRBD2. This CDR3 has 16 amino acids. V lost 4 bases to trimming and J lost 6 bases; unmatched junction nucleotides: 8. Germline lookup yields CDR1 SGHRS and CDR2 YFSETQ. CDR3 in DNA: TGCGCCAGCAGCCCAACGCCGGGACTAGCGGGGGATACGCAGTATTTT. Translated, it gives CASSPTPGLAGDTQYF.

This chain connects TRBV10-2 to TRBJ1-5; 7 bases fit TRBD1. V shed 3 bases, J shed 8 bases, and the junction held 7 bases outside the gene matches. CDR3 length: 14 amino acids. Germline V gene lookup returns CDR1 WSHSY and CDR2 SAAADI. The CDR3 reads CASSDPTGFKPQHF. The CDR3 DNA follows: TGCGCCAGCAGTGATCCGACAGGGTTTAAGCCCCAGCATTTT.

The J gene is TRBJ2-3, the V gene TRBV9; maybe TRBD1 (7 bases). This CDR3 spans 17 amino acids. Germline V gene data show CDR1 as SGDLS and CDR2 as YYNGEE. Between the trimmed V and J ends, which lost 0 bases and 1 base, there was a span of 15 bases. CDR3 nucleotides: TGTGCCAGCAGCGTAGGTGGAGGGGGCTTTGGCACAGATACGCAGTATTTT. Residues: CASSVGGGGFGTDTQYF.

The sample holds a few counts of this clone. The chain employs TRBV7-2 and TRBJ1-2, with 7 bases identical to TRBD1. The germline V gene has CDR1 SGHTA and CDR2 FQGNSA. This CDR3 is built from 16 residues. Trimming cost V 1 base and J 2 bases; bases outside gene matches: 7. The CDR3 is CASSLDKGAGNYGYTF. Written as DNA, the CDR3 is TGTGCCAGCAGCTTAGATAAGGGGGCTGGCAACTATGGCTACACCTTC.

In nucleotides, the CDR3 is TGTGCCAGCAGCTTATTCAGGGATCAGCCCCAGCATTTT. This encodes CASSLFRDQPQHF. The V call is TRBV7-2, the J call TRBJ1-5; TRBD1 is a possible D gene (5 bases). The CDR3 is 13 residues long. Germline lookup yields CDR1 SGHTA and CDR2 FQGNSA. Trimming cost V 2 bases and J 5 bases, with 7 bases left between them.

This chain links TRBV6-9 with TRBJ2-5, with TRBD2 identical over 9 bases. The CDR3 has 15 amino acids. Losses at the gene ends were 4 bases for V and 2 bases for J; bases not matched to a gene: 5. Looked up from germline, CDR1 is MNHGY and CDR2 is SVAAGI. The CDR3 protein is CASSSLAGGQETQYF. The DNA of the CDR3 is TGTGCCAGCAGTTCCTTGGCGGGGGGGCAAGAGACCCAGTACTTC.

This clone came up a few times. The rearrangement links TRBV3-1 (or the pseudogene TRBV3-2) to TRBJ2-7, with TRBD1 matching 7 bases. V shed 1 base, J shed 3 bases, and the junction held 6 bases outside the gene matches. Germline-derived CDR1 and CDR2 are LGHDT and YNNKEL (reference sequence). The CDR3 consists of 15 residues. The CDR3: CASSQATGADYEQYF. The CDR3 DNA reads TGTGCCAGCAGCCAAGCTACAGGGGCCGACTACGAGCAGTACTTC.

The chain has TRBV28 and TRBJ1-2; the D gene is possibly TRBD1 (6 bases). The CDR3 has 14 residues. V lost 5 bases, J lost 5 bases, and 15 bases lay in between. Germline loops: CDR1 MDHEN, CDR2 SYDVKM. CDR3 DNA: TGTGCCAGCAGTCTTGGGGGGGCGCGGTATGGCTACACCTTC. This translates into CASSLGGARYGYTF.

This chain uses TRBV4-2 with TRBJ1-2; TRBD1 matches at 10 bases. V lost 4 bases and J lost 0; bases outside the gene matches: 14. Looked up from germline, CDR1 is LGHNA and CDR2 is YNFKEQ. The CDR3 runs 19 residues. The CDR3: CASSPSGGQGSGANYGYTF. Here the CDR3 DNA reads TGTGCCAGCAGCCCCTCTGGGGGACAGGGGTCAGGAGCTAACTATGGCTACACCTTC.

J is TRBJ1-5 and V is TRBV3-1 (or the pseudogene TRBV3-2); no clear D. CDR3 size: 14 residues. CDR1 and CDR2 from the germline V gene are LGHDT and YNNKEL (reference sequence). Trimming left V 0 bases short and J 5 bases short, with 8 bases between. In DNA form, the CDR3 reads TGTGCCAGCAGCCAAGATGGCCGATATCAGCCCCAGCATTTT. This sequence encodes CASSQDGRYQPQHF.

The chain has TRBV28 and TRBJ1-2; D remains unclear. Germline V gene lookup returns CDR1 MDHEN and CDR2 SYDVKM. The V end was cut by 3 bases, the J end by 8 bases, with 7 bases between. CDR3 size: 11 residues. In DNA, the CDR3 is TGTGCCAGCAGTTTCTCCGCGGGCTACACCTTC. It codes for CASSFSAGYTF.

This clone turned up a few times. V usage is TRBV18 and J usage is TRBJ1-2, with 7 nucleotides matching TRBD1. Germline CDR1 is KGHSH and CDR2 is LQKENI. V lost 11 bases, J lost 1 base, and 4 bases stayed unmatched. CDR3 length: 12 amino acids. CDR3: CAGRQGNYGYTF. DNA for the CDR3: TGTGCCGGCCGACAGGGTAACTATGGCTACACCTTC.

CDR3 sequence (DNA): TGTGCCAGCACAGGACAGGGGCGGACCGGGGAGCTGTTTTTT. Protein sequence: CASTGQGRTGELFF. The J gene is TRBJ2-2, the V gene TRBV28; 9 bases are shared with TRBD1. V gave up 7 bases and J gave up 5 bases; unmatched junction bases: 5. CDR1 is MDHEN and CDR2 is SYDVKM in the germline V gene. The CDR3 extends over 14 amino acids.

The CDR3 nucleotides are TGTGCCAGCAGCTTCACCGGGCCAGTCGGGAGCTATGGCTACACCTTC. Translating it yields CASSFTGPVGSYGYTF. This sequence joins TRBV5-6 and TRBJ1-2; D call uncertain. The CDR3 totals 16 residues. The V end was cut by 2 bases, the J end by 4 bases, with 18 bases between. CDR1 is SGHDT, CDR2 YYEEEE, per germline.

This rearrangement joins TRBV18 to TRBJ1-3, with 8 bases identical to TRBD1. V trimming: 2 bases; J trimming: 1 base; junction bases outside the gene matches: 7. From germline, CDR1 is KGHSH and CDR2 LQKENI. The CDR3 totals 17 residues. CDR3 in amino acids: CASSPEGQGASGNTIYF. The CDR3 DNA reads TGTGCCAGCTCACCAGAGGGGCAGGGGGCATCTGGAAACACCATATATTTT.

This chain links TRBV11-1 with TRBJ1-2; 11 bases match TRBD1. Losses at the gene ends were 7 bases for V and 8 bases for J; bases not matched to a gene: 12. Germline V gene lookup returns CDR1 SGHAT and CDR2 FQDESV (reference sequence). This CDR3 has 15 amino acids. Written as DNA, the CDR3 is TGTGCCAGCACCACCTCCCCGGGACAGGGGGGAGGCTACACCTTC. Translation gives CASTTSPGQGGGYTF. Variable domain in full (rest from reference TRBV11-1 and TRBJ1-2): EAEVAQSPRYKITEKSQAVAFWCDPISGHATLYWYRQILGQGPELLVQFQDESVVDDSQLPKDRFSAERLKGVDSTLKIQPAELGDSAMYLCASTTSPGQGGGYTFGSGTRLTVV.

CDR3 residues: CASSLGGQTGPQHF. The CDR3 DNA follows: TGTGCCAGCAGCTTGGGAGGGCAGACGGGGCCCCAGCATTTT. V and J are TRBV5-8 and TRBJ1-5; D is unclear. The germline V gene has CDR1 SGHTS and CDR2 YDEGEE. V lost 0 bases to trimming and J lost 9 bases, with 13 bases between them. The CDR3 has 14 residues. The full variable domain, in which reference TRBV5-8 and TRBJ1-5 provide the parts outside the CDR3, is EAGVTQSPTHLIKTRGQQATLRCSPISGHTSVYWYQQALGLGLQFLLWYDEGEERNRGNFPPRFSGRQFPNYSSELNVNALELEDSALYLCASSLGGQTGPQHFGDGTRLSIL.

This sequence joins TRBV11-2 and TRBJ2-1, with 10 bases that match TRBD2. Germline CDR1 SGHAT, CDR2 FQNNGV. The CDR3 totals 17 residues. V gave up 5 bases and J gave up 4 bases; unmatched junction bases: 11. CDR3 in DNA: TGTGCCAGCAGCCCAACCCCCTATAGCGGGGGGTACAATGAGCAGTTCTTC. It encodes CASSPTPYSGGYNEQFF.

For the CDR3, the DNA is TGTGCCAGCAGCTTGGCTCGGACTCTAGCGTACGAGCAGTACTTC. Translation gives CASSLARTLAYEQYF. The V gene is TRBV5-8, the J gene TRBJ2-7, with D possibly TRBD2 on 6 matching bases. V shed 0 bases and J shed 4 bases, with 14 bases lying between them. The CDR3 spans 15 residues. Germline values: CDR1 SGHTS, CDR2 YDEGEE.

The rearrangement uses TRBV5-1 and TRBJ2-5, with 13 bases that match TRBD2. The trim removed 4 bases at V and 4 bases at J, leaving 7 bases unmatched. CDR1 and CDR2 from the germline V gene are SGHRS and YFSETQ. There are 16 residues in the CDR3. The CDR3 protein is CASSPGLAGEGETQYF. DNA of the CDR3: TGCGCCAGCAGCCCCGGACTAGCGGGGGAGGGAGAGACCCAGTACTTC.

The V call is TRBV15, the J call TRBJ1-4, with 8 bases fitting TRBD1. V shed 8 bases and J 7 bases; nucleotides not matched to a gene: 15. The CDR3 loop spans 16 amino acids. The germline gives CDR1 LNHNV, CDR2 YYDKDF (reference sequence). CDR3 nucleotide sequence: TGTGCCACCCGGGGCGGCAGGGGGCTGAAAGGTGAAAAACTGTTTTTT. This encodes CATRGGRGLKGEKLFF.

The V and J genes are TRBV14 and TRBJ2-7; 7 bases map to TRBD1. Germline lookup yields CDR1 SGHDN and CDR2 FVKESK. The CDR3 runs 14 residues. Losses at the gene ends were 6 bases for V and 4 bases for J; bases not matched to a gene: 9. CDR3 in amino acids: CASRATGVGYEQYF. The DNA of the CDR3 is TGTGCCAGCAGGGCCACAGGGGTTGGGTACGAGCAGTACTTC. Together with reference TRBV14 and TRBJ2-7, the CDR3 gives the full variable domain: EAGVTQFPSHSVIEKGQTVTLRCDPISGHDNLYWYRRVMGKEIKFLLHFVKESKQDESGMPNNRFLAERTGGTYSTLKVQPAELEDSGVYFCASRATGVGYEQYFGPGTRLTVT.

V is TRBV9 and J is TRBJ2-2, with 10 bases that match TRBD2. The CDR3 covers 17 residues. J was trimmed by 5 bases and V by 0 bases; bases with no gene match: 7. Germline lookup yields CDR1 SGDLS and CDR2 YYNGEE. CDR3 protein: CASSVAPYSGGTGELFF. The DNA for the CDR3 is TGTGCCAGCAGCGTAGCCCCCTATAGCGGGGGGACCGGGGAGCTGTTTTTT.

The genes are TRBV5-4 and TRBJ2-7, with a possible D match to TRBD1 (5 bases). Germline CDR1 SGHNT, CDR2 YYREEE (reference sequence). CDR3 size: 13 residues. The V end lost 1 base, the J end lost 5 bases, and 10 bases lay between the germline ends. In DNA form, the CDR3 reads TGTGCCAGCAGCTTGCAGGGTTCCCACGAGCAGTACTTC. It translates to CASSLQGSHEQYF.

The chain employs TRBV11-2 and TRBJ2-3, with unresolved D. Germline CDR1 is SGHAT and CDR2 is FQNNGV. The CDR3 is made up of 14 amino acids. Trimming stripped 5 bases from V and 6 bases from J, with 15 bases between. CDR3 protein: CASSPHGRVDTQYF. As DNA, the CDR3 is TGTGCCAGCAGCCCCCATGGTCGGGTTGATACGCAGTATTTT.